This T cell receptor (beta chain) was found in a study of blood T cell repertoires in COVID-19. Study-level background: Donors in the United States, Italy and Spain gave samples during acute or convalescent COVID-19. T cells, B-cell-depleted T cells, or PBMCs provided the cDNA or gDNA that served as material.

V gave up 4 bases and J gave up 4 bases; unmatched junction bases: 3. This CDR3 contains 13 residues. Germline assignment: CDR1 MNHEY and CDR2 SMNVEV (reference sequence). Original analysis: Researchers report that nucleated cell counts were estimated from reference gene primer amplification. Libraries were prepared by immunoSEQ multiplex PCR; TCRdb keeps only in-frame clonotypes and omits some of them. That table supplies the V and J calls and clone size; D and trimming were determined from the DNA. The data hold about 110,000 clones, with about two thirds observed a single time. This chain joins TRBV27 and TRBJ1-2; 7 nucleotides align to TRBD1. The sequenced material came from peripheral blood. This TCR was recovered from a woman aged 40 to 50 with acute or convalescent COVID-19. The CDR3 here is CASSSGQFYGYTF. The CDR3 DNA reads TGTGCCAGCAGTTCGGGACAGTTCTATGGCTACACCTTC.